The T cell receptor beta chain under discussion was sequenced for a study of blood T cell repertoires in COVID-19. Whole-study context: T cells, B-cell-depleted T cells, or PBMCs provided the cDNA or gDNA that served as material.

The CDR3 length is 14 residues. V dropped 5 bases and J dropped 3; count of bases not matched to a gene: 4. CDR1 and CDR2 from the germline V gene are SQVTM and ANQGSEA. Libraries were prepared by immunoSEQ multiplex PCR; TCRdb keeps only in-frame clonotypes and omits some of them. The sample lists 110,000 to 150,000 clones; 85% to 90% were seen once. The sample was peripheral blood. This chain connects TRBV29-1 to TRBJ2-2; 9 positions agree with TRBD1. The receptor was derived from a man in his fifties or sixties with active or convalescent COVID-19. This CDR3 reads CSVRRDRDTGELFF. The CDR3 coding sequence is TGCAGCGTTAGGAGGGACAGGGACACCGGGGAGCTGTTTTTT.